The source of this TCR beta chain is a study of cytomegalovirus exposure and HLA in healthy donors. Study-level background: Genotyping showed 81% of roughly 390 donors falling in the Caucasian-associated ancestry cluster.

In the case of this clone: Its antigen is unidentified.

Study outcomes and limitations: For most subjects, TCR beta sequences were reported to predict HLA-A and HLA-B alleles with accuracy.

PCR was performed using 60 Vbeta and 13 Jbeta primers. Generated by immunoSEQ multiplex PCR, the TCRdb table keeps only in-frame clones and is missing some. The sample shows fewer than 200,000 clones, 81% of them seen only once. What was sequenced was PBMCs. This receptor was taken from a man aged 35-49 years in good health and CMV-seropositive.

The CDR3 loop is CASSRFTGGQDEQYF. The DNA for the CDR3 is TGTGCCAGCAGCCGTTTTACGGGGGGGCAGGACGAGCAGTACTTC. The V and J genes are TRBV5-4 and TRBJ2-7; 8 bases agree with TRBD2. Trimming at V came to 4 bases and at J to 5 bases, leaving 11 bases not matched to a gene. Germline CDR1 reads SGHNT; CDR2 reads YYREEE (reference sequence). This CDR3 is 15 amino acids long.